This TCR beta chain was identified during a study of cytomegalovirus exposure and HLA in healthy donors (dated by TCRdb to 2016 to 2017). Describing the broader study: An earlier analysis of roughly 610 of the donors reported about 280 Gb of sequence data and around 120 million unique TCR beta sequences obtained from roughly 170 million T cells. An early release covering more than 500 HLA-typed donors comprised around 300 gigabases of sequencing data and roughly 85 million unique TCR sequences. Of the 350 to 450 genotyped donors, over 65% fell in the genetic ancestry cluster associated with self-reported Caucasian donors. The study aimed to test whether cataloging public T cell receptors could reveal signatures of past pathogen exposure. The study profiled the T cell repertoires of about 720 subjects by immunosequencing and related them to cytomegalovirus serostatus. Along with the roughly 670-subject first cohort, a separate validation cohort of over a hundred different subjects was used. To predict cytomegalovirus infection status, the study brought together high-throughput TCR immunosequencing, statistical association of individual TCRs with disease status, and machine learning. A later analysis re-analyzed previously published TCR beta repertoires from about 600 donors and added high-resolution HLA genotyping to study TCR occurrence patterns. The later analysis used no new phenotypic data to find candidate immune exposures, relying instead on TCR beta sequences and their occurrence across donors. In an earlier analysis of roughly 580 of the donors, high-throughput TCR beta sequencing was used to judge whether each TCR beta V gene segment behaved as functional or pseudogenic. Donor age, sex, ethnicity and CMV serostatus were compiled alongside the repertoire data. A later genetic analysis took genome-wide SNP genotypes for about 55% of the 666 donors and used that subset as a discovery cohort. Every discovery cohort repertoire had been produced on one sequencing platform. Class I and class II HLA loci were covered by the typing at four-digit resolution. The number of typed donors differed by locus: about 620-640 for A, B, C, DRB1 and DQB1; 500 to 550 for DQA1; some 610 for DPA1; and about 450 for DPB1. Four or five DR-DQ haplotypes were handled as single units for association and clustering because linkage in the cohort was strong. Across some 400 genotyped donors of the cohort, an average of roughly 230,000 unique TCR beta nucleotide sequences per donor were sequenced, and around 20% of those sequences were non-productive. Findings and caveats that apply to the study as a whole: In a later analysis, HLA-associated TCR beta chains showed more clonal expansion and lower generation probabilities than non-associated chains that were equally common. Strong co-occurrence of HLA alleles, especially DR and DQ, made assigning TCR associations to individual alleles difficult. A further reported finding was that TCR beta sequences accurately predicted the HLA-A and HLA-B alleles for most subjects in the first cohort. Sequencing depth was assumed to be roughly uniform across donors in the presence/absence analyses, though that assumption may not hold. Because some donors lacked HLA typing at each locus, the association tests relied only on the typed subset. Cytomegalovirus status was reported to be diagnosed by the classifier with high specificity and sensitivity in both the original and validation cohorts. A later genetic analysis reported fewer N-insertions in productive TCRs among donors in an Asian-associated ancestry cluster than the approximately 700-donor mean. A later analysis reported that several top co-occurrence clusters appeared linked to parvovirus B19, influenza, CMV and Epstein-Barr virus. Most TCR sequences were observed very rarely across donors, whereas some public TCRs were present in many individuals. A later analysis found that most CMV-associated TCR beta chains appeared HLA-restricted, with HLA associations seemingly driven largely by CMV exposure. The cohort was sequenced for TCR beta chains only, and without alpha or paired-chain data the features that could be detected were limited. A cluster of highly shared sequence variants was judged likely to represent a technical artifact of the sequencing pipeline. A later analysis associated 16,951 TCR beta sequences with specific HLA alleles at a false discovery rate of 0.05. Some IMGT-functional V segments, including TRBV6-2 and TRBV6-3, could not be told apart with the 87-base-pair reads, so those segments were excluded. The authors suggested that the approach could potentially be generalized to other disease states and immunological phenotypes. In a later analysis, the rate of TCR association differed among HLA loci, with DRB1 alleles having the most associated TCRs and HLA-C alleles having the fewest. An earlier analysis of approximately 530 of the donors showed that most TCR beta V segments appeared in productive rearrangements either about 87% or about 30% of the time, which broadly matched IMGT annotations. The study listed 170 or so TCR beta chains as associated with cytomegalovirus. Three of the identified cytomegalovirus-associated TCR beta chains were confirmed in vitro to be specific for cytomegalovirus antigens. Linkage disequilibrium might explain the correlated functional status among segregating V segments, but an unknown experimental factor could not be excluded. For the cohort, immune exposure information was limited to CMV serostatus. Because counts were too low, about 18 rarely observed V segments, including chromosome 9 orphons, were excluded from the earlier analysis of around 640 of the donors. An association between a missense DCLRE1C variant and V-gene and J-gene trimming of TCR beta chains was found in a later genetic analysis and replicated in an independent cohort.

The cohort comprised fewer than 750 healthy bone marrow donors. At the time of sampling, all cohort members were nominally healthy, though unrecorded immune exposures were likely present. The donor was CMV seronegative and was included in the group of 352 seronegative cohort members. A peripheral blood sample was collected from each donor, and TCR beta sequencing was performed on peripheral blood mononuclear cells. The Qiagen DNeasy Blood Extraction Kit was used to extract genomic DNA from the blood cell samples. A word on this clone: There is no known antigen for this receptor. Base qualities are missing; no much larger clone stands one base away.

Per the germline V gene, LGHNA is the CDR1 and YSLEER is the CDR2. The CDR3 goes from the cysteine to the phenylalanine over 14 residues. Solely the CDR3 DNA is kept, with 42 bases framed from the first base. The method behind the library was the immunoSEQ multiplex PCR assay. For the multiplex PCR, a mixture combining 60 forward primers for TCR Vbeta segments and 13 reverse primers for TCR Jbeta segments was used. Amplification of the CDR3 region of rearranged TCR beta genes was performed with a multiplex PCR assay on genomic DNA. The Illumina HiSeq System was used to sequence the amplified TCR beta libraries as 87-base-pair reads. On the study's bioinformatics: A later analysis counted around 72 million unique TCR beta chains across the 550 to 750 repertoires, and 10 million to 11 million of these chains were shared by at least two donors. To remove PCR and sequencing errors, raw reads were error-corrected and collapsed into unique sequences using a nearest-neighbor algorithm that merged closely related sequences. V, D and J gene segments were assigned by aligning CDR3 sequences to IMGT reference sequences. For a sequence to be retained, a match of at least six nucleotides was required to both a V gene segment and a J gene segment. A rearrangement counted as productive if the CDR3 had no stop codons and remained in frame with V and J, and every other rearrangement counted as non-productive. Following IMGT convention, CDR3 was defined as the stretch from the second conserved V-encoded cysteine to the conserved J-encoded phenylalanine. In an earlier analysis of around 570 of the donors, sequences lacking an unambiguous match to a single V gene segment were excluded. In an earlier analysis of 587 of the donors, V segments were called functional above 56.7% productive rearrangements and were called segregating when the between-donor standard deviation exceeded 5%. A statistical classification framework was built to diagnose cytomegalovirus status from the catalog of TCR beta chain sequences. V and J gene assignment, in a later analysis, came from comparing TCR nucleotide sequences with IMGT/GENE-DB human TR gene sequences. In a later analysis, CDR3 sequences and most-parsimonious VDJ recombination scenarios were assigned using the TCRdist pipeline. In a later analysis, each TCR beta chain was defined by its CDR3 amino acid sequence together with its V-gene family, and reads lacking a unique V-gene family were excluded. As a way to deal with suspected cross-contamination and a sequencing artifact, a later analysis dropped under 600 nucleotide sequences that were highly shared and had low generation probability. A later analysis calculated a clonal expansion index for each public chain from normalized within-repertoire ranks of inferred template counts. Generation probabilities in a later analysis came from a VDJ recombination model fitted to out-of-frame rearrangements, and those results were checked against IGoR. A later analysis scored TCR-TCR, TCR-HLA and TCR-CMV co-occurrence with hypergeometric tests, applying a repertoire-size bias correction to TCR pairs. A later analysis estimated false discovery rates by permuting HLA or CMV assignments 20 times. In a later analysis, co-occurring TCRs were grouped using DBSCAN, with TCRdist sequence similarity added in when clustering inside HLA-allele-positive subsets. Repertoires with fewer than 30,000 or more than 120,000 public chains were left out of co-occurrence clustering, as were about 5 repertoires with anomalous nucleotide sharing. TCRdb stores this immuneACCESS table with in-frame sequences only. Part of the clones is absent; in the studies checked, under half of the shortfall reflects unresolved V genes, and no reason is known for the rest. Clone size and the V and J calls come from that table; the DNA yielded D and trimming. Recorded for this sample are around 120,000 clones; 70% to 80% of them occurred a single time. 3% to 4% of the sample is held by the ten biggest clonotypes.

This clonotype was sampled from a woman aged 40 to 55 in good health and CMV-seronegative. The sequencing input was PBMCs. Here the chain combines TRBV4-3 and TRBJ2-5; the D gene is unclear. The J call may be faulty, since TRBJ2-7 better matches the DNA end. The CDR3 here reads CASSQDPSGYEQYF. Here is the DNA: TGCGCCAGCAGCCAAGATCCCTCAGGCTACGAGCAGTACTTC.